The sequence of this T cell receptor (beta chain) was determined in a study of post-analysis software for immune sequencing data. Whole-study context: The courses of disease that were included comprised relapsing-remitting, secondary progressive and progressive-relapsing multiple sclerosis.

The CDR3 totals 15 residues. Germline values: CDR1 SGHDN, CDR2 FVKESK. Trimming pared 0 bases from V and 7 bases from J, leaving 12 bases between. Worth noting for this clonotype: Its target is not known.

TCR beta libraries were prepared from cDNA with unique molecular identifiers. cDNA molecules numbering roughly 0.5 million came from roughly 1.1 to 9.2 million T cells. TCRdb re-analysed the PCR reads in MiXCR, keeping a single row per CDR3 protein. Among roughly 570,000 distinct CDR3 sequences listed, around 31% were seen once. Study-level results: In multiple sclerosis, normalized Chao1 diversity was significantly below that of controls. Patients had higher frequencies than controls of about five TRBV segments, including TRBV5-6, TRBV5-1 and TRBV20-1.

This TCR derives from a girl aged 2 to 17 with multiple sclerosis. The V call is TRBV14, the J call TRBJ1-4; D is uncertain. The sequenced sample consisted of blood. The CDR3 DNA sequence: TGTGCCAGCAGCCAAGATGTGATGTACGGTGAAAAACTGTTTTTT. Residues: CASSQDVMYGEKLFF.